Listed below are T cell receptor beta chains from one sample, sequenced in a study of cytomegalovirus exposure and HLA in healthy donors. This table comes from immunoSEQ multiplex PCR, and its TCRdb copy is limited to in-frame clones, with some not included. Of roughly 120,000 clones in the sample, 76% were seen once. Material for sequencing was PBMCs. The receptors come from a man in his fifties or sixties in good health and CMV-seronegative. CDR3s include the opening cysteine and the closing phenylalanine or tryptophan. The order of the fields is V gene, J gene, D gene, CDR3 protein. The D gene is left open where the match is weak.

TRBV28	TRBJ1-1	TRBD1	CASSGTEVVASFF
TRBV5-1	TRBJ1-2	NA	CASSLVGDYGYTF
TRBV7-3	TRBJ2-1	TRBD1	CASSRTGLNNEQFF
TRBV5-5	TRBJ1-2	TRBD1	CASSLEGQGHGYTF
TRBV4-2	TRBJ1-1	NA	CASSQGFRVNTEAFF
TRBV5-6	TRBJ2-3	TRBD2	CASSLGLARLTDTQYF
TRBV27	TRBJ2-5	NA	CASSLLGNRKETQYF
TRBV2	TRBJ2-1	NA	CASSSDSYNEQFF
TRBV25-1	TRBJ2-3	TRBD1	CAAGGLSTDTQYF
TRBV5-1	TRBJ2-5	TRBD2	CASSLGSGRETQYF
TRBV2	TRBJ2-1	TRBD2	CATQLAGAGEQFF
TRBV2	TRBJ2-1	TRBD1	CASRDRGVYNEQFF
TRBV29-1	TRBJ1-5	NA	CSVGGFNQPQHF
TRBV19	TRBJ2-2	NA	CASSRGRDTGELFF
TRBV5-1	TRBJ1-4	TRBD1	CASSEGQGNEKLFF
TRBV7-6	TRBJ2-2	TRBD2	CASSLGSGGNTGELFF
TRBV7-7	TRBJ2-1	NA	CASSLDRGSGEQFF
TRBV9	TRBJ2-6	TRBD1	CASSPDDGTGAGANVLTF
TRBV19	TRBJ1-5	TRBD1	CASSSRTGRNPEGNQPQHF
TRBV4-1	TRBJ2-3	TRBD2	CASSQVPGLAEGRGTDTQYF
TRBV11-2	TRBJ1-5	TRBD1	CASSLGRGQGQPQHF
TRBV7-2	TRBJ2-1	NA	CASSLELAKGNEQFF
TRBV29-1	TRBJ1-1	NA	CSVGQGNTEAFF
TRBV5-1	TRBJ1-2	NA	CASSLDAAPRDGYTF
TRBV19	TRBJ1-6	NA	CASSIEQGWNSPLHF
TRBV27	TRBJ1-4	TRBD1	CASRISTGLSNEKLFF
TRBV6-1	TRBJ1-1	NA	CASSPQGANTEAFF
TRBV19	TRBJ1-5	NA	CASSIGWQSNQPQHF
TRBV4-1	TRBJ2-7	TRBD1	CASSQDGQGGYEQYF
TRBV21-1	TRBJ1-1	NA	CASSFKVGRDGAFF
TRBV6-1	TRBJ2-3	TRBD2	CASKAGGSTDTQYF
TRBV5-1	TRBJ1-2	TRBD1	CASSPGQGDGYTF
TRBV11-3	TRBJ2-2	NA	CASSKGVTGELFF
TRBV5-6	TRBJ1-6	TRBD1	CASSKGQLVNSPLHF
TRBV6-4	TRBJ2-3	NA	CASSKQGSQDTQYF
TRBV11-2	TRBJ2-1	TRBD2	CASSFRGASGEFF
TRBV5-5	TRBJ2-3	TRBD1	CASSFTQGGTDTQYF
TRBV6-5	TRBJ2-1	NA	CASSFLADSSYNEQFF
TRBV30	TRBJ1-1	NA	CAGGEGEAFF
TRBV6-6	TRBJ1-2	NA	CASSYSRMWDYGYTF
TRBV11-2	TRBJ1-1	NA	CASSREGSGTEAFF
TRBV7-2	TRBJ2-7	TRBD2	CASSFGTNYEQYF
TRBV5-1	TRBJ2-5	NA	CASSLARRETQYF
TRBV5-1	TRBJ2-1	NA	CASSLTVDNEQFF
TRBV7-9	TRBJ1-6	TRBD1	CASSLEGGAGSPLHF
TRBV19	TRBJ1-1	NA	CASSIATVSEAFF
TRBV28	TRBJ1-5	NA	CASSYKGGQPQHF
TRBV7-9	TRBJ2-1	NA	CSSSLRQYEGSYNEQFF
TRBV6-6	TRBJ2-3	TRBD1	CATKQGARDTQYF
TRBV28	TRBJ2-1	NA	CASGAGAGEYNEQFF
TRBV11-3	TRBJ2-1	TRBD2	CASSLGSGGHNEQFF
TRBV5-4	TRBJ2-5	NA	CASSLRPAGETQYF